The text below deals with one TCR beta chain. Its antigen remains unknown. TCRdb passed the 5' RACE reads through MiXCR, listing each CDR3 protein once. Seen here are approximately 890,000 distinct CDR3 sequences, more than 9% observed once, and the top ten hold about 1.5%. This record comes from a study of identical twins. Study outcomes and limitations: Excess low generation probability was seen in twin-shared out-of-frame alpha sequences.

The CDR3 length is 15 residues. V was clipped by 1 base and J by 3 bases, with 10 bases between them. Germline CDR1 reads SEHNR; CDR2 reads FQNEAQ (reference sequence). These data also formed part of another study, on yellow fever vaccine responses in identical twins. That publication notes: Convergence reportedly seemed to mark part of the twins' vaccine T cell response, with personalization marking the rest.

Sequenced material: PBMCs. The chain carries TRBV7-9 and TRBJ1-5; a weak D match, TRBD1 (6 bases). The sequence came from a woman between 18 and 29 years old in good health. The CDR3 is CASSLDHRDNQPQHF. The CDR3, as DNA: TGTGCCAGCAGCTTAGACCACAGGGACAATCAGCCCCAGCATTTT.